The rows below give T cell receptor beta chains drawn from one sample of a study of blood T cell repertoires in COVID-19. Here immunoSEQ multiplex PCR was the method, and the copy in TCRdb shows in-frame clones only, minus some. The sample carries approximately 62,000 clones, 80% to 90% recorded once. Sequencing input: peripheral blood. The source is a man in his 60s with acute or convalescent COVID-19. CDR3s include the opening cysteine and the closing phenylalanine or tryptophan. The order of the fields is D gene, J gene, V gene, clone size, CDR3 DNA, CDR3 protein. D genes are given only for firm matches. The size field is filled for only some rows; it gives once, few, many or a size class.

d_call: TRBD1; j_call: TRBJ2-7; v_call: TRBV15; clone_size: .; cdr3_nt: TGTGCCACCAGCAGAGACTTTGACAGGGGGGTCTCCTACGAGCAGTACTTC; cdr3_aa: CATSRDFDRGVSYEQYF
d_call: .; j_call: TRBJ2-7; v_call: TRBV9; clone_size: .; cdr3_nt: TGTGCCAGCAGCCGTGGAGACGAGCAGTACTTC; cdr3_aa: CASSRGDEQYF
d_call: TRBD1; j_call: TRBJ1-1; v_call: TRBV19; clone_size: .; cdr3_nt: TGTGCCAGTAGGCTTGATTCCGGGACAGACACTAAGGGTTTCTTT; cdr3_aa: CASRLDSGTDTKGFF
d_call: .; j_call: TRBJ1-1; v_call: TRBV12-3/TRBV12-4; clone_size: .; cdr3_nt: TGTGCCAGCAGTTTATATATGAACACTGAAGCTTTCTTT; cdr3_aa: CASSLYMNTEAFF
d_call: TRBD1; j_call: TRBJ2-3; v_call: TRBV11-3; clone_size: .; cdr3_nt: TGTGCCAGCAGCCCCTATCTAGACCGGGACAGGGGATTAGATACGCAGTATTTT; cdr3_aa: CASSPYLDRDRGLDTQYF
d_call: TRBD1; j_call: TRBJ2-7; v_call: TRBV7-6; clone_size: .; cdr3_nt: TGTGCCAGCAGTCGCCAGGTAGGACAGGGGACTGAGCAGTACTTC; cdr3_aa: CASSRQVGQGTEQYF
d_call: .; j_call: TRBJ2-1; v_call: TRBV30; clone_size: once; cdr3_nt: TGTGCCTGGGGGCTAGCCAATGAGCAGTTCTTC; cdr3_aa: CAWGLANEQFF
d_call: TRBD1; j_call: TRBJ2-2; v_call: TRBV6-5; clone_size: .; cdr3_nt: TGTGCCAGCACCCGAGACAGGGGATATGACGGGGAGCTGTTTTTT; cdr3_aa: CASTRDRGYDGELFF
d_call: TRBD1; j_call: TRBJ1-5; v_call: TRBV7-9; clone_size: once; cdr3_nt: TGTGCCAGCAGCACGGGACAGGGCTATAGCAATCAGCCCCAGCATTTT; cdr3_aa: CASSTGQGYSNQPQHF
d_call: .; j_call: TRBJ2-1; v_call: TRBV11-2; clone_size: .; cdr3_nt: TGTGCCAGCAGCTTAGAGTTGACAGGCTCCTACAATGAGCAGTTCTTC; cdr3_aa: CASSLELTGSYNEQFF
d_call: TRBD1; j_call: TRBJ1-6; v_call: TRBV28; clone_size: .; cdr3_nt: TGTGCCAGCAGTTCCCCGGGACAGTATAATTCACCCCTCCACTTT; cdr3_aa: CASSSPGQYNSPLHF
d_call: .; j_call: TRBJ1-1; v_call: TRBV30; clone_size: .; cdr3_nt: TGTGCCTGGAGTGTGGAGGGAAGGTGGGGGACTGAAGCTTTCTTT; cdr3_aa: CAWSVEGRWGTEAFF
d_call: TRBD2; j_call: TRBJ2-1; v_call: TRBV27; clone_size: .; cdr3_nt: TGTGCCAGCAGTCCCCTTAGCGGGAGTGGCCAGTTCTTC; cdr3_aa: CASSPLSGSGQFF
d_call: TRBD1; j_call: TRBJ1-2; v_call: TRBV4-1; clone_size: .; cdr3_nt: TGCGCCAGCTCCCATCAGACAGGGGGCTTAAGCTATGGCTACACCTTC; cdr3_aa: CASSHQTGGLSYGYTF
d_call: .; j_call: TRBJ1-5; v_call: TRBV15; clone_size: .; cdr3_nt: TGTGCCACCAGCAGAGATGTGGCAGGGAATCAGCCCCAGCATTTT; cdr3_aa: CATSRDVAGNQPQHF
d_call: TRBD2; j_call: TRBJ2-3; v_call: TRBV20-1; clone_size: .; cdr3_nt: TGCAGTGCTAGTGGACTAGCGGGAAGCACAGATACGCAGTATTTT; cdr3_aa: CSASGLAGSTDTQYF
d_call: .; j_call: TRBJ1-1; v_call: TRBV5-4; clone_size: .; cdr3_nt: TGTGCCAGCAGCTGGGACATAGCGAACACTGAAGCTTTCTTT; cdr3_aa: CASSWDIANTEAFF
d_call: .; j_call: TRBJ1-1; v_call: TRBV3-1/TRBV3-2; clone_size: .; cdr3_nt: TGTGCCAGCAGAAAAGGGAGGGGAAGCACTGAAGCTTTCTTT; cdr3_aa: CASRKGRGSTEAFF
d_call: .; j_call: TRBJ1-5; v_call: TRBV4-3; clone_size: .; cdr3_nt: TGCGCCAGCAGCCAAGAAGCAGGTAGCAATCAGCCCCAGCATTTT; cdr3_aa: CASSQEAGSNQPQHF
d_call: .; j_call: TRBJ2-1; v_call: TRBV12-3/TRBV12-4; clone_size: .; cdr3_nt: TGTGCCAGCAGTTTACAGGGCTACAATGAGCAGTTCTTC; cdr3_aa: CASSLQGYNEQFF
d_call: TRBD1; j_call: TRBJ1-1; v_call: TRBV28; clone_size: few; cdr3_nt: TGTGCCGTCCCGGGACAGGGGGGTGGGGGTAACGCTTTCTTT; cdr3_aa: CAVPGQGGGGNAFF
d_call: TRBD1; j_call: TRBJ1-1; v_call: TRBV19; clone_size: .; cdr3_nt: TGTGCCAGTAGTATCCCCGGGACAGGGAAAGCTTTCTTT; cdr3_aa: CASSIPGTGKAFF
d_call: .; j_call: TRBJ1-4; v_call: TRBV15; clone_size: .; cdr3_nt: TGTGCCACCAGCAGAGATTCTCCTGCAACTAATGAAAAACTGTTTTTT; cdr3_aa: CATSRDSPATNEKLFF
d_call: .; j_call: TRBJ1-1; v_call: TRBV7-3; clone_size: .; cdr3_nt: TGTGCCAGCAGCACGGACAGATATTCTACTGAAGCTTTCTTT; cdr3_aa: CASSTDRYSTEAFF
d_call: .; j_call: TRBJ2-3; v_call: TRBV6-2/TRBV6-3; clone_size: .; cdr3_nt: TGTGCCAGCAGTTTCGGGATAGCGAGTCGAACAGATACGCAGTATTTT; cdr3_aa: CASSFGIASRTDTQYF
d_call: TRBD1; j_call: TRBJ2-5; v_call: TRBV7-2; clone_size: .; cdr3_nt: TGTGCCAGCAGCAAAGGGGGCGGTTTCCAAGAGACCCAGTACTTC; cdr3_aa: CASSKGGGFQETQYF
d_call: .; j_call: TRBJ2-3; v_call: TRBV30; clone_size: .; cdr3_nt: TGTGCCTGGATGGGGGCGCCGGCCGCAGATACGCAGTATTTT; cdr3_aa: CAWMGAPAADTQYF
d_call: .; j_call: TRBJ2-1; v_call: TRBV19; clone_size: .; cdr3_nt: TGTGCCAGTAAACCCGCTCCGAGCTCCTACAATGAGCAGTTCTTC; cdr3_aa: CASKPAPSSYNEQFF
d_call: TRBD2; j_call: TRBJ2-1; v_call: TRBV10-1; clone_size: .; cdr3_nt: TGCGCCAGCAGTGGGAGGGGGGCCGGGGCTAGCGGGAGCCATGAGCAGTTCTTC; cdr3_aa: CASSGRGAGASGSHEQFF
d_call: .; j_call: TRBJ1-2; v_call: TRBV29-1; clone_size: .; cdr3_nt: TGCAGCGTTGAAGACAGGGGATACGGCTACACCTTC; cdr3_aa: CSVEDRGYGYTF
d_call: .; j_call: TRBJ2-7; v_call: TRBV6-2/TRBV6-3; clone_size: .; cdr3_nt: TGTGCCAGCAGTTACGCGAGCGAGCAGTACTTC; cdr3_aa: CASSYASEQYF
d_call: .; j_call: TRBJ1-5; v_call: TRBV9; clone_size: .; cdr3_nt: TGTGCCAGCAGCGCCACAGATAGCAATCAGCCCCAGCATTTT; cdr3_aa: CASSATDSNQPQHF
d_call: TRBD2; j_call: TRBJ2-3; v_call: TRBV9; clone_size: .; cdr3_nt: TGTGCCAGCAGCGACGGGACTAGCGGGAGATCATCACCAGATACGCAGTATTTT; cdr3_aa: CASSDGTSGRSSPDTQYF
d_call: TRBD2; j_call: TRBJ2-1; v_call: TRBV7-9; clone_size: .; cdr3_nt: TGTGCCAGCAGCTCTAGCGGGAGGTCGGATGAGCAGTTCTTC; cdr3_aa: CASSSSGRSDEQFF
d_call: TRBD2; j_call: TRBJ2-3; v_call: TRBV4-1; clone_size: .; cdr3_nt: TGCGCCACCGGGACTAGCGGGGAAAGCACAGATACGCAGTATTTT; cdr3_aa: CATGTSGESTDTQYF
d_call: TRBD1; j_call: TRBJ1-1; v_call: TRBV28; clone_size: .; cdr3_nt: TGTGCCAGCAGTCCCGGACAGGGGGCGCGGGTTGAAGCTTTCTTT; cdr3_aa: CASSPGQGARVEAFF
d_call: TRBD2; j_call: TRBJ2-7; v_call: TRBV20-1; clone_size: .; cdr3_nt: TGCAGTGCGAGTCGGGAGGGTAACTCCTACGAGCAGTACTTC; cdr3_aa: CSASREGNSYEQYF
d_call: TRBD1; j_call: TRBJ2-1; v_call: TRBV7-2; clone_size: .; cdr3_nt: TGTGCCAGCAGCTTAGCGCTCGGGCAGGGGGCCGGTGAGCAGTTCTTC; cdr3_aa: CASSLALGQGAGEQFF
d_call: .; j_call: TRBJ1-4; v_call: TRBV6-5; clone_size: .; cdr3_nt: TGTGCCAGCAGACAACGTGAAAAACTGTTTTTT; cdr3_aa: CASRQREKLFF
d_call: TRBD1; j_call: TRBJ2-3; v_call: TRBV7-9; clone_size: .; cdr3_nt: TGTGCCAGCAGCTACACCACAGGGACAGGGGGCACAGATACGCAGTATTTT; cdr3_aa: CASSYTTGTGGTDTQYF